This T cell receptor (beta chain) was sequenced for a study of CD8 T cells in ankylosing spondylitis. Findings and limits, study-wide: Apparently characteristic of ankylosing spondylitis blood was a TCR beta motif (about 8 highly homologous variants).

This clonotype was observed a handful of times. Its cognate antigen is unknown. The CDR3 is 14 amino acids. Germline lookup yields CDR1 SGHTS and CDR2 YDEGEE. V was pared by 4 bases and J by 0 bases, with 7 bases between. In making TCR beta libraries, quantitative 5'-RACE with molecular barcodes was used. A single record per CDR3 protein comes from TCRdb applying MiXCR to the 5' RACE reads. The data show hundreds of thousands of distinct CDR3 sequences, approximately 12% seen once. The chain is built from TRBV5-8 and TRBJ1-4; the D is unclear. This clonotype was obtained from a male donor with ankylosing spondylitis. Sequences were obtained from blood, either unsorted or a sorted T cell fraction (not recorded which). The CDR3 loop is CASSLSTTNEKLFF. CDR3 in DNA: TGTGCCAGCAGCCTCAGCACAACTAATGAAAAACTGTTTTTT.